This passage covers 21 T cell receptor beta chains from one sample sequenced in a study of CD8+CD57+ T cells in acquired aplastic anemia. The use of genomic DNA as template underpinned the TCR beta VDJ and CDR3 profiling. TCRdb re-analysed the reads in MiXCR, keeping a single row per CDR3 protein. Of 400,000 to 450,000 distinct CDR3 sequences in the sample, 65% to 75% were seen once. The specimen sequenced was sorted CD4+, CD8+, or CD8+CD57+ T cells (not recorded which) from PBMCs. These receptor sequences come from a human donor in good health, serving as a control.

As regards this clonotype: An end of the junction does not agree with germline; a read error may underlie this. CDR3 in DNA: TGCGCCAGCAGCCGTATCACAAATACGCAGTATTTT. It codes for CASSRITNTQYF. The rearrangement joins TRBV5-1 to TRBJ2-3; D is unclear. The CDR3 length is 12 residues. Germline V gene lookup returns CDR1 SGHRS and CDR2 YFSETQ.

Concerning this clonotype itself: An end of the junction differs from the germline gene, which may be a read error. V usage is TRBV7-2 and J usage is TRBJ1-2; 9 bases agree with TRBD1. The CDR3 contains 14 residues. Germline CDR1 is SGHTA and CDR2 is FQGNSA. CDR3 sequence (DNA): TGTGCCAGCAGCCCGGACAGGGGAGATTACAGTGAGCAGTTC. Protein: CASSPDRGDYSEQF.

Details on this clonotype: The final CDR3 position lacks the conserved phenylalanine or tryptophan, pointing to a likely read error. The DNA is left out, because the CDR3 cannot be placed on it with certainty; the CDR3 is given as TCRdb lists it. V and J are TRBV7-8 and TRBJ1-2; TRBD1 is the table's D call and was not checked against the DNA. From germline, CDR1 is SGHVS and CDR2 FQNEAQ. The CDR3 numbers 13 amino acids, ends counted. The CDR3 loop reads CASSAGGNTYEQY.

This chain joins TRBV10-1 and TRBJ2-7; TRBD2 matches at 7 bases. V lost 5 bases and J lost 6; bases outside the gene matches: 4. This CDR3 contains 12 residues. The germline V gene has CDR1 WNHNN and CDR2 SYGVQD (reference sequence). CDR3 DNA: TGCGCCAGCAGTCGCGGGAGTTCCGAGCAGTACTTC. Translated, it gives CASSRGSSEQYF.

This clonotype was seen more than once but under ten times. The chain couples TRBV7-3 to TRBJ1-2, with D perhaps matching TRBD1 (5 bases). Trimming shortened V by 5 bases and J by 5 bases, and 12 bases separated the two germline ends. This CDR3 spans 13 amino acids. Germline V gene sequence: CDR1 SGHTA, CDR2 FQGTGA. CDR3: CASSQAGGYGYTF. The CDR3 DNA sequence: TGTGCCAGCAGCCAAGCCGGGGGTTATGGCTACACCTTC.

The V call is TRBV20-1, the J call TRBJ1-2; 9 bases agree with TRBD1. Trimming at V came to 3 bases and at J to 13 bases, leaving 9 bases not matched to a gene. The CDR3 runs 12 residues. CDR1 DFQATT and CDR2 SNEGSKA come from the germline V gene (reference sequence). The CDR3 nucleotides are TGCAGTGCTAGGGGGACAGGGATTCTTCCCACCTTC. It yields the protein CSARGTGILPTF.

CDR3 protein: CASSVGTANTEAFHF. Written as DNA, the CDR3 is TGTGCCAGCAGCGTCGGGACGGCGAACACTGAAGCTTTCCACTTT. The genes are TRBV7-8 and TRBJ1-6; D possibly corresponds to TRBD1 (5 bases). This CDR3 contains 15 residues. CDR1 SGHVS and CDR2 FQNEAQ come from the germline V gene. V gave up 5 bases and J gave up 17 bases, with 25 bases separating them.

The chain employs TRBV2 and TRBJ1-1, with D perhaps matching TRBD1 (5 bases). CDR1 is SNHLY and CDR2 is FYNNEI in the germline V gene. This CDR3 spans 14 amino acids. V was clipped by 4 bases and J by 1 base, with 10 bases between them. The CDR3 sequence: CASSVDNWNTEAFF. As DNA, the CDR3 is TGTGCCAGCAGTGTGGACAACTGGAACACTGAAGCTTTCTTT.

Turning to this clonotype: The CDR3 carries no conserved terminal phenylalanine or tryptophan, so it likely arises from a read error. The limits of the CDR3 on the DNA are not certain, so only TCRdb's listed CDR3 is given. V and J are TRBV7-2 and TRBJ2-5; the D call in the table, TRBD2, was not verified against the DNA. The V gene's germline CDR1 is SGHTA and CDR2 FQGNSA. The CDR3 length is 13 residues, termini included. CDR3 loop: CASSPRGGEPGYI.

About this clonotype itself: The conserved closing phenylalanine or tryptophan is absent in this CDR3, likely reflecting a read error. It is unclear where the CDR3 begins or ends on the DNA, so no DNA is shown, and the CDR3 is as TCRdb lists it. The chain carries TRBV15 and TRBJ2-2; the table's D gene call, TRBD1, was not cross checked with the DNA. The germline V gene encodes CDR1 LNHNV and CDR2 YYDKDF (reference sequence). The CDR3 has 16 amino acids, counting both end residues. CDR3 sequence: CATSGTGTADTGELSS.

This clonotype was observed many times. The gene calls are TRBV5-1 and TRBJ1-1; 10 bases map to TRBD1. There are 17 residues in the CDR3. CDR1 and CDR2 (germline): SGHRS, YFSETQ. V was clipped by 0 bases and J by 4 bases; unmatched bases: 9. CDR3 in amino acids: CASSLGPGQGSVTEAFF. Written as DNA, the CDR3 is TGCGCCAGCAGCTTGGGACCGGGACAGGGGTCTGTCACTGAAGCTTTCTTT.

With respect to this clonotype: At one end, the junction sequence differs from germline, possibly due to a read error. The chain uses TRBV19 and TRBJ1-5, with TRBD1 matching 7 bases. In germline, CDR1 is LNHDA, CDR2 SQIVND (reference sequence). The CDR3 is made up of 15 amino acids. CDR3 in DNA: TGTGCCAGTACCCAGGGTCTAGGGGGCAAAGAGACCCAGCACTTC. It encodes CASTQGLGGKETQHF.

The table lists this clonotype with many counts. The gene calls are TRBV7-2 and TRBJ1-3; TRBD1 matches at 7 bases. V gave up 6 bases and J gave up 8 bases; unmatched junction bases: 7. Germline loops: CDR1 SGHTA, CDR2 FQGNSA. CDR3 length equals 13 residues. The CDR3 coding sequence is TGTGCCAGCAGTCTTCAGGGGGGGGACACCATATATTTT. Encoded protein: CASSLQGGDTIYF.

This chain connects TRBV5-1 to TRBJ2-7, with TRBD1 identical over 7 bases. Germline V gene lookup returns CDR1 SGHRS and CDR2 YFSETQ. The CDR3 length is 13 residues. J gave up 7 bases and V 4 bases, and 8 bases lay outside the gene matches. The CDR3 nucleotides read TGCGCCAGCAGCGAACCGGGACAGCAAGAGCAGTACTTC. Its translation: CASSEPGQQEQYF. Full variable domain (rest looked up from reference TRBV5-1 and TRBJ2-7): KAGVTQTPRYLIKTRGQQVTLSCSPISGHRSVSWYQQTPGQGLQFLFEYFSETQRNKGNFPGRFSGRQFSNSRSEMNVSTLELGDSALYLCASSEPGQQEQYFGPGTRLTVT.

This clonotype has just one count. One junction end disagrees with the germline gene, perhaps due to a read error. V usage is TRBV5-1 and J usage is TRBJ2-7; the match to TRBD1 covers 7 bases. The CDR3 sequence is 16 residues long. CDR1 is SGHRS and CDR2 is YFSETQ in the germline V gene. CDR3 coding DNA: TGTGCCAGCAGCTTGGACAGGACTTACACGACCTACGAGCAGTACTTC. Its translation is CASSLDRTYTTYEQYF.

The chain joins TRBV15 to TRBJ2-5; D is perhaps TRBD1 (5 bases). The CDR3 runs 14 residues. Germline V CDR1 and CDR2: LNHNV, YYDKDF (reference sequence). The CDR3 spells CASSRDRTEETQYF. The CDR3 DNA follows: TGTGCTAGCAGCAGGGATCGAACAGAAGAGACCCAGTACTTC.

V and J are TRBV20-1 and TRBJ1-2; no definite D call. This CDR3 contains 12 residues. CDR1 and CDR2 (germline): DFQATT, SNEGSKA (reference sequence). The chain's CDR3 is CSAGGRDAGYTF. In DNA form, the CDR3 reads TGCAGCGCGGGAGGGCGGGATGCTGGTTACACCTTC.

This clonotype has ten or more counts. V and J are TRBV13 and TRBJ1-2; D is possibly TRBD1 (5 bases). In germline, CDR1 is PRHDT, CDR2 FYEKMQ (reference sequence). Between the trimmed V and J ends, which lost 2 bases and 5 bases, there was a span of 15 bases. The CDR3 has 15 residues. The CDR3 is CASSLNQGQLYGYTF. As DNA, the CDR3 is TGTGCCAGCAGCTTAAATCAGGGTCAACTTTATGGCTACACCTTC.

This chain joins TRBV15 and TRBJ2-7, with D perhaps TRBD2 (5 bases). The germline gives CDR1 LNHNV, CDR2 YYDKDF (reference sequence). The CDR3 covers 14 residues. The germline V and J ends were trimmed by 10 bases and 11 bases, with 27 bases remaining between them. The CDR3 nucleotides are TGTGCCAGCAGAAGAGGAAAGGTCGGCACGGAGGAGTACTTC. It is translated as CASRRGKVGTEEYF.

The chain employs TRBV5-1 and TRBJ2-7; TRBD1 might be the D (6 bases). Germline lookup yields CDR1 SGHRS and CDR2 YFSETQ. The ends were cut back, 2 bases at V and 5 bases at J, with 20 bases in the middle. The CDR3 loop spans 16 amino acids. CDR3 in DNA: TGCGCCAGCAGCTTCGGCGAGAACACTGAGGGGGACGAGCAGTACTTC. Protein sequence: CASSFGENTEGDEQYF.

This clonotype was detected many times. The chain couples TRBV9 to TRBJ2-6, with D perhaps given as TRBD1 or TRBD2 (5 bases each). Germline V gene lookup returns CDR1 SGDLS and CDR2 YYNGEE. The V and J ends lost 4 bases and 4 bases respectively, with 21 bases between them. The CDR3 sequence is 18 residues long. CDR3 loop: CASSSYQGPSSGANVLTF. The CDR3 DNA is TGTGCCAGCAGCTCCTACCAGGGACCCTCCTCCGGGGCCAACGTCCTGACTTTC.